This is a list of T cell receptor beta chains from one sample in a study of blood T cells in healthy people across ages. MiXCR was run by TCRdb on the 5' RACE reads, yielding one entry per CDR3 protein. This table holds hundreds of thousands of distinct CDR3 sequences, around 24% found once. Another study also made use of these data, one on T cells of mothers and their children.

The sequencing input was blood. These receptor sequences come from a boy younger than 18 in good health. Each CDR3 is given with its conserved first and last residue. Size tells how often a clone was seen (once, few, many) or the class of an expanded clone, and some rows leave it out.

cdr3_length: 12; v_call: TRBV28; clone_size: .; cdr3_aa: CASSLLQDTQYF
cdr3_length: 14; v_call: TRBV27; clone_size: few; cdr3_aa: CASKTGTGLETQYF
cdr3_length: 16; v_call: TRBV13; clone_size: once; cdr3_aa: CASSLSLRSGRDEQYF
cdr3_length: 15; v_call: TRBV11-3; clone_size: .; cdr3_aa: CASSLSDRVSDTQYF
cdr3_length: 16; v_call: TRBV28; clone_size: .; cdr3_aa: CASTSLRGVSRNEQFF
cdr3_length: 12; v_call: TRBV30; clone_size: .; cdr3_aa: CAWSEQQETQYF
cdr3_length: 14; v_call: TRBV6-2/TRBV6-3; clone_size: few; cdr3_aa: CASTYRIGGEKLFF
cdr3_length: 13; v_call: TRBV7-8; clone_size: .; cdr3_aa: CASSSRSTGELFF
cdr3_length: 12; v_call: TRBV14; clone_size: .; cdr3_aa: CASGPGNTEAFF
cdr3_length: 15; v_call: TRBV5-1; clone_size: few; cdr3_aa: CASSFEAGQPYEQYF
cdr3_length: 16; v_call: TRBV7-6; clone_size: .; cdr3_aa: CASRGQAGVGTGELFF
cdr3_length: 13; v_call: TRBV12-5; clone_size: .; cdr3_aa: CASGLGGGVEQFF
cdr3_length: 13; v_call: TRBV29-1; clone_size: few; cdr3_aa: CSGTRDLSTEAFF
cdr3_length: 17; v_call: TRBV28; clone_size: .; cdr3_aa: CASSLGPGTGVNYGYTF
cdr3_length: 14; v_call: TRBV20-1; clone_size: .; cdr3_aa: CSARDTSGQETQYF
cdr3_length: 13; v_call: TRBV27; clone_size: once; cdr3_aa: CASSLNTGREQYF
cdr3_length: 16; v_call: TRBV29-1; clone_size: .; cdr3_aa: CSVDDLGVGSYNEQFF
cdr3_length: 14; v_call: TRBV20-1; clone_size: .; cdr3_aa: CSASPGQHTDTQYF
cdr3_length: 15; v_call: TRBV4-1; clone_size: .; cdr3_aa: CASSQVTGHNSPLHF
cdr3_length: 15; v_call: TRBV12-3/TRBV12-4; clone_size: .; cdr3_aa: CASSLGTGPLNEQFF
cdr3_length: 12; v_call: TRBV20-1; clone_size: few; cdr3_aa: CSARDGDYGYTF
cdr3_length: 16; v_call: TRBV12-3/TRBV12-4; clone_size: few; cdr3_aa: CASSFGTGGQKETQYF
cdr3_length: 14; v_call: TRBV7-9; clone_size: few; cdr3_aa: CASTLAGADDEQFF
cdr3_length: 16; v_call: TRBV9; clone_size: few; cdr3_aa: CASSALGDRANTEAFF
cdr3_length: 12; v_call: TRBV6-5; clone_size: .; cdr3_aa: CASSPTRAREYF
cdr3_length: 17; v_call: TRBV10-3; clone_size: .; cdr3_aa: CAISEGRQRYPNYGYTF
cdr3_length: 12; v_call: TRBV2; clone_size: .; cdr3_aa: CASSSEGQPQHF
cdr3_length: 16; v_call: TRBV20-1; clone_size: .; cdr3_aa: CSARDLGRQGSYEQYF
cdr3_length: 14; v_call: TRBV7-8; clone_size: .; cdr3_aa: CASSLGTQGIGYTF
cdr3_length: 14; v_call: TRBV4-1; clone_size: once; cdr3_aa: CASSQERGRSFQYF
cdr3_length: 12; v_call: TRBV6-2/TRBV6-3; clone_size: .; cdr3_aa: CASRDGYNEQFF
cdr3_length: 14; v_call: TRBV29-1; clone_size: few; cdr3_aa: CSVDRTGNSYEQYF
cdr3_length: 17; v_call: TRBV6-1; clone_size: .; cdr3_aa: CASRERPGTGSSYEQYF
cdr3_length: 12; v_call: TRBV20-1; clone_size: few; cdr3_aa: CSARFPGREQYF
cdr3_length: 11; v_call: TRBV29-1; clone_size: .; cdr3_aa: CSGTSNYGYTF
cdr3_length: 15; v_call: TRBV6-6; clone_size: few; cdr3_aa: CASSHPGHRDEKLFF
cdr3_length: 19; v_call: TRBV6-1; clone_size: once; cdr3_aa: CASSLEASGVTSSTDTQYF
cdr3_length: 14; v_call: TRBV20-1; clone_size: .; cdr3_aa: CSARDPNYQETQYF
cdr3_length: 14; v_call: TRBV5-1; clone_size: .; cdr3_aa: CASSYRDYTDTQYF
cdr3_length: 15; v_call: TRBV29-1; clone_size: few; cdr3_aa: CSVESGGAGANVLTF
cdr3_length: 14; v_call: TRBV2; clone_size: .; cdr3_aa: CASAPGQVFDEQYF
cdr3_length: 14; v_call: TRBV7-9; clone_size: .; cdr3_aa: CASSAGLRDYEQYF
cdr3_length: 15; v_call: TRBV5-5; clone_size: .; cdr3_aa: CASSNNRGGNQPQHF
cdr3_length: 13; v_call: TRBV29-1; clone_size: .; cdr3_aa: CSVEKLLYKGRYF
cdr3_length: 16; v_call: TRBV29-1; clone_size: few; cdr3_aa: CSVEAAGDAFYNEQFF
cdr3_length: 17; v_call: TRBV5-1; clone_size: few; cdr3_aa: CASSRGAGSSGANVLTF
cdr3_length: 14; v_call: TRBV20-1; clone_size: once; cdr3_aa: CSARDLGGSSPLHF
cdr3_length: 11; v_call: TRBV29-1; clone_size: .; cdr3_aa: CSVQQNTEAFF
cdr3_length: 15; v_call: TRBV6-6; clone_size: .; cdr3_aa: CASSTRDRGKETQYF
cdr3_length: 17; v_call: TRBV12-3/TRBV12-4; clone_size: few; cdr3_aa: CASSPRDAGGNTDTQYF
cdr3_length: 17; v_call: TRBV5-1; clone_size: few; cdr3_aa: CASSHLAGVSGANVLTF
cdr3_length: 12; v_call: TRBV13; clone_size: few; cdr3_aa: CASSAYQETQYF
cdr3_length: 14; v_call: TRBV5-5; clone_size: .; cdr3_aa: CASREGRAKNIQYF
cdr3_length: 14; v_call: TRBV7-9; clone_size: .; cdr3_aa: CASSFSGLLKEQYF
cdr3_length: 15; v_call: TRBV9; clone_size: .; cdr3_aa: CASNSGTGITDTQYF
cdr3_length: 15; v_call: TRBV3-1; clone_size: .; cdr3_aa: CASSQGGPRGAQAFF
cdr3_length: 11; v_call: TRBV25-1; clone_size: few; cdr3_aa: CASRLAWTQYF
cdr3_length: 15; v_call: TRBV28; clone_size: .; cdr3_aa: CASSSGTDLVRFWFF
cdr3_length: 15; v_call: TRBV3-1; clone_size: .; cdr3_aa: CASSRGPTPGNTIYF
cdr3_length: 16; v_call: TRBV4-2; clone_size: few; cdr3_aa: CASSHPWRQVGEKLFF